This entry lists 22 T cell receptor beta chains sequenced from one sample in a study of T cell responses to AZD1222 COVID-19 vaccine. The repertoire was sequenced with immunoSEQ multiplex PCR; TCRdb's copy has only in-frame clones and lacks some. The sample consists of 150,000 or so clones, around 90% of them appearing once. The sequencing used peripheral blood, collected on day 0 of AZD1222 vaccination. The source of these receptors is an adult in good health.

The chain links TRBV4-1 to TRBJ2-3; possible D gene TRBD2, 7 bases. V was shortened by 1 base and J by 0 bases, with 14 bases between the two germline ends. This CDR3 contains 17 residues. Germline CDR1 is MGHRA and CDR2 is YSYEKL. The CDR3 DNA sequence: TGCGCCAGCAGCCAAGTTACGGGGGGCCCCAGCACAGATACGCAGTATTTT. This encodes CASSQVTGGPSTDTQYF.

This rearrangement joins TRBV18 to TRBJ2-3; D possibly corresponds to TRBD1 (6 bases). The V gene's germline CDR1 is KGHSH and CDR2 LQKENI. Trimming stripped 8 bases from V and 1 base from J, with 13 bases between. The CDR3 spans 14 residues. The CDR3 sequence: CASTTGWGTDTQYF. Written as DNA, the CDR3 is TGTGCCAGCACTACAGGGTGGGGCACAGATACGCAGTATTTT.

The chain has TRBV28 and TRBJ2-2; D uncertain. Per the germline V gene, CDR1 is MDHEN and CDR2 is SYDVKM. The CDR3 is made up of 11 amino acids. The V end was cut by 2 bases, the J end by 9 bases, with 4 bases between. The chain's CDR3 is CASSLVRELFF. The CDR3 bases are TGTGCCAGCAGTTTAGTAAGGGAGCTGTTTTTT.

This chain links TRBV6-5 with TRBJ1-2, with D possibly being TRBD1 (6 bases). The CDR3 length is 14 residues. Looked up from germline, CDR1 is MNHEY and CDR2 is SVGAGI. V was trimmed by 6 bases and J by 8 bases, leaving 19 bases between them. The CDR3 DNA sequence: TGTGCCAGCAGAGCCCCGGGGGGCGCGGAAGGCTACACCTTC. Translated: CASRAPGGAEGYTF.

This chain links TRBV5-5 with TRBJ2-3, with 12 bases identical to TRBD2. This CDR3 is built from 15 residues. V was clipped by 6 bases and J by 1 base; unmatched bases: 3. The germline gives CDR1 SGHKS, CDR2 YYEKEE (reference sequence). The CDR3: CASNRLAGGTDTQYF. The CDR3 DNA reads as TGTGCCAGCAACAGACTAGCGGGGGGCACAGATACGCAGTATTTT.

V usage is TRBV19 and J usage is TRBJ1-1, with 8 nucleotides matching TRBD1. Germline assignment: CDR1 LNHDA and CDR2 SQIVND (reference sequence). The ends lost 5 bases at V and 7 bases at J; junction bases unmatched: 6. This CDR3 region has 13 residues. CDR3 in DNA: TGTGCCAGTAGTGTCTTAACAGGGGGTGAAGCTTTCTTT. This sequence encodes CASSVLTGGEAFF.

In its sample, this clone was seen a few times. V gene TRBV4-2 combines with J gene TRBJ1-1, with D possibly TRBD1 on 5 matching bases. V gave up 3 bases and J gave up 1 base, with 9 bases separating them. The germline gives CDR1 LGHNA, CDR2 YNFKEQ. This CDR3 is built from 14 residues. CDR3 sequence: CASSQATGNTEAFF. CDR3 DNA: TGTGCCAGCAGCCAGGCCACAGGGAACACTGAAGCTTTCTTT.

This clone was recorded once. This chain uses TRBV29-1 with TRBJ1-1; perhaps TRBD1 as D (5 bases). The V gene's germline CDR1 is SQVTM and CDR2 ANQGSEA. V was cut by 4 bases and J by 0 bases, with 12 bases left in between. The CDR3 is made up of 14 amino acids. The DNA of the CDR3 is TGCAGCGTTGGAATCGTGGGGCTGAACACTGAAGCTTTCTTT. This translates into CSVGIVGLNTEAFF.

The chain is built from TRBV6-1 and TRBJ2-7; 8 nucleotides line up with TRBD1. With 0 bases clipped from V and 0 bases from J, the junction kept 4 bases outside the gene matches. The V gene's germline CDR1 is MNHNS and CDR2 SASEGT. The CDR3 consists of 16 residues. The CDR3 reads CASSEAGTGSSYEQYF. In DNA form, the CDR3 reads TGTGCCAGCAGTGAAGCCGGGACAGGATCCTCCTACGAGCAGTACTTC.

V usage is TRBV5-1 and J usage is TRBJ1-1, with 8 bases identical to TRBD1. Germline V gene sequence: CDR1 SGHRS, CDR2 YFSETQ. V was clipped by 9 bases and J by 4 bases; unmatched bases: 11. This CDR3 comprises 14 residues. This CDR3 is CATKTGAASTEAFF. CDR3 nucleotide sequence: TGCGCCACCAAGACAGGGGCGGCGTCCACTGAAGCTTTCTTT. Looking up the rest from reference TRBV5-1 and TRBJ1-1 gives the full variable domain: KAGVTQTPRYLIKTRGQQVTLSCSPISGHRSVSWYQQTPGQGLQFLFEYFSETQRNKGNFPGRFSGRQFSNSRSEMNVSTLELGDSALYLCATKTGAASTEAFFGQGTRLTVV.

This chain connects TRBV11-3 to TRBJ2-5; tentatively, D is TRBD1 (6 bases). Per the germline V gene, CDR1 is SGHNT and CDR2 is YENEEA. This CDR3 region has 13 residues. With 6 bases removed from V and 1 base from J, the gap between germline ends came to 9 bases. The CDR3 here is CASRGGVQETQYF. The DNA of the CDR3 is TGTGCCAGCAGAGGGGGAGTCCAAGAGACCCAGTACTTC.

The rearrangement uses TRBV18 and TRBJ1-2, with 7 bases identical to TRBD1. Per the germline V gene, CDR1 is KGHSH and CDR2 is LQKENI. The CDR3 has 14 residues. V shed 3 bases and J 4 bases; nucleotides not matched to a gene: 5. The CDR3 spells CASSPGTDLYGYTF. The CDR3 region has the DNA TGTGCCAGCTCACCGGGGACAGACCTCTATGGCTACACCTTC.

J is TRBJ2-1 and V is TRBV6-5, with D tentatively TRBD1 (6 bases). V shed 6 bases and J shed 8 bases, with 14 bases lying between them. CDR3 length: 13 residues. The germline gives CDR1 MNHEY, CDR2 SVGAGI. The CDR3 here is CASSRDRSDEQFF. CDR3 sequence (DNA): TGTGCCAGCAGCAGAGACAGGTCCGATGAGCAGTTCTTC.

This rearrangement joins TRBV27 to TRBJ2-7; no reliable D call. CDR1 and CDR2 from the germline V gene are MNHEY and SMNVEV (reference sequence). The CDR3 is 15 residues long. V lost 6 bases and J 0 bases, leaving 15 bases between the germline ends. In DNA, the CDR3 is TGTGCCAGCAGGGACCAGAACTGGGGCTCCTACGAGCAGTACTTC. Amino acids: CASRDQNWGSYEQYF.

The CDR3 region is CACFGATGTEAFF. The CDR3 DNA reads as TGTGCCTGCTTTGGAGCTACGGGCACTGAAGCTTTCTTT. This rearrangement joins TRBV30 to TRBJ1-1; D not resolved. Trimming shortened V by 6 bases and J by 4 bases, and 15 bases separated the two germline ends. CDR1 GTSNPN and CDR2 SVGIG come from the germline V gene (reference sequence). The CDR3 runs 13 residues.

The chain combines TRBV30 with TRBJ2-1; TRBD2 might be the D (6 bases). There are 14 residues in the CDR3. The germline gives CDR1 GTSNPN, CDR2 SVGIG (reference sequence). With 1 base removed from V and 2 bases from J, the gap between germline ends came to 9 bases. CDR3 region: CAWSDGSTYNEQFF. CDR3 bases: TGTGCCTGGAGTGACGGGAGCACCTACAATGAGCAGTTCTTC.

The gene calls are TRBV7-9 and TRBJ2-3, with 8 positions matching TRBD2. Germline CDR1 reads SEHNR; CDR2 reads FQNEAQ (reference sequence). CDR3 length: 16 amino acids. J was trimmed by 2 bases and V by 3 bases; bases with no gene match: 7. The CDR3 spells CASSLATLAVTDTQYF. In DNA, the CDR3 is TGTGCCAGCAGCTTGGCAACACTAGCGGTCACAGATACGCAGTATTTT. Full variable domain (remainder filled in from reference TRBV7-9 and TRBJ2-3): DTGVSQNPRHKITKRGQNVTFRCDPISEHNRLYWYRQTLGQGPEFLTYFQNEAQLEKSRLLSDRFSAERPKGSFSTLEIQRTEQGDSAMYLCASSLATLAVTDTQYFGPGTRLTVL.

V is TRBV5-8 and J is TRBJ2-7; 8 bases fit TRBD2. Per the germline V gene, CDR1 is SGHTS and CDR2 is YDEGEE. The CDR3 length is 15 residues. The ends lost 3 bases at V and 2 bases at J; junction bases unmatched: 7. The chain's CDR3 is CASSWVGRAPYEQYF. The CDR3 DNA is TGTGCCAGCAGCTGGGTCGGGAGGGCCCCCTACGAGCAGTACTTC.

The V gene is TRBV7-9, the J gene TRBJ2-5; D not certain. The CDR3 has 16 amino acids. From germline, CDR1 is SEHNR and CDR2 FQNEAQ (reference sequence). V was trimmed by 1 base and J by 2 bases, leaving 14 bases between them. CDR3 in amino acids: CASSLGVGGSQETQYF. For the CDR3, the DNA is TGTGCCAGCAGCTTAGGGGTTGGCGGCTCGCAAGAGACCCAGTACTTC. The whole variable domain, filled in from reference TRBV7-9 and TRBJ2-5, reads DTGVSQNPRHKITKRGQNVTFRCDPISEHNRLYWYRQTLGQGPEFLTYFQNEAQLEKSRLLSDRFSAERPKGSFSTLEIQRTEQGDSAMYLCASSLGVGGSQETQYFGPGTRLLVL.

CDR3 in DNA: TGTGCCAGCAGCCAACTAGGCAGGGGAAACCATAATGAAAAACTGTTTTTT. It codes for CASSQLGRGNHNEKLFF. The V and J genes are TRBV14 and TRBJ1-4; possible D gene TRBD1, 6 bases. The germline gives CDR1 SGHDN, CDR2 FVKESK. The CDR3 is 17 residues long. Trimming shortened V by 2 bases and J by 4 bases, and 17 bases separated the two germline ends. Full variable domain (outside the CDR3, taken from reference TRBV14 and TRBJ1-4): EAGVTQFPSHSVIEKGQTVTLRCDPISGHDNLYWYRRVMGKEIKFLLHFVKESKQDESGMPNNRFLAERTGGTYSTLKVQPAELEDSGVYFCASSQLGRGNHNEKLFFGSGTQLSVL.

The V gene is TRBV19, the J gene TRBJ1-2; D is unclear. The CDR3 spans 13 residues. The V gene's germline CDR1 is LNHDA and CDR2 SQIVND (reference sequence). V lost 4 bases and J 1 base, leaving 7 bases between the germline ends. CDR3 nucleotide sequence: TGTGCCAGTAGTACTCAGCTTAACTATGGCTACACCTTC. It encodes CASSTQLNYGYTF.

This chain joins TRBV5-4 and TRBJ1-1; TRBD1 is a possible D gene (6 bases). V was trimmed by 3 bases and J by 0 bases, leaving 12 bases between them. Per germline, CDR1 SGHNT and CDR2 YYREEE (reference sequence). The CDR3 runs to 15 residues. DNA of the CDR3: TGTGCCAGCAGCTCGTCAGGGGCTATGAACACTGAAGCTTTCTTT. Its translation: CASSSSGAMNTEAFF.